The 17 T cell receptor beta chains below come from one sample, sequenced in a study of T cells in Graves' hyperthyroidism and ophthalmopathy. Amplified TCR beta CDR3 regions came from RNA transcripts. The TCR CDR3 was amplified in a first-round RT-PCR using the HTBI primer set. TCRdb ran MiXCR on the multiplex PCR reads and lists one entry per CDR3 protein. The table lists 350,000 to 400,000 distinct CDR3 sequences, 14% to 15% of them singletons. Sequencing was done on a sample of blood. These receptors all come from a woman in her 30s with Graves' hyperthyroidism.

This rearrangement joins TRBV7-6 to TRBJ2-7; D remains unclear. The CDR3 spans 13 residues. Germline V gives CDR1 SGHVS, CDR2 FNYEAQ. V was shortened by 0 bases and J by 5 bases, with 8 bases between the two germline ends. CDR3 loop: CASSLAPPDEQYF. CDR3 bases: TGTGCCAGCAGCTTAGCCCCCCCCGACGAGCAGTACTTC.

This clonotype has ten or more counts. This sequence joins TRBV3-1 and TRBJ1-1; D uncertain. Trimming cost V 0 bases and J 4 bases, with 6 bases left between them. CDR1 LGHDT and CDR2 YNNKEL come from the germline V gene (reference sequence). This CDR3 is 13 amino acids long. The CDR3 DNA reads TGTGCCAGCAGCCAAGAACCGGGCACTGAAGCTTTCTTT. Translating gives CASSQEPGTEAFF.

This clonotype was seen ten or more times. This chain connects TRBV7-2 to TRBJ2-7; TRBD2 matches at 10 bases. V was pared by 0 bases and J by 0 bases, with 2 bases of the junction left unmatched. Germline-derived CDR1 and CDR2 are SGHTA and FQGNSA. The CDR3 contains 16 residues. CDR3 in amino acids: CASSLARLAGSYEQYF. The CDR3, as DNA: TGTGCCAGCAGCTTAGCTCGACTAGCGGGCTCCTACGAGCAGTACTTC.

This clonotype was recorded only once. V and J are TRBV24-1 and TRBJ1-2; 10 positions agree with TRBD1. This CDR3 region has 14 residues. The germline gives CDR1 KGHDR, CDR2 SFDVKD. The V gene end was trimmed by 4 bases and the J gene end by 6 bases; junction bases not matched to a gene: 4. The CDR3: CATSDPGQGDGYTF. The CDR3 DNA reads TGTGCCACCAGTGACCCTGGACAGGGGGATGGCTACACCTTC.

The CDR3 DNA sequence: TGCAGTGCTAGAGCCCCCGGGCGGGACAGTCCTTATGGCTACACCTTC. As protein: CSARAPGRDSPYGYTF. J is TRBJ1-2 and V is TRBV20-1, with 7 bases matching TRBD1. From germline, CDR1 is DFQATT and CDR2 SNEGSKA (reference sequence). The trim removed 1 base at V and 5 bases at J, leaving 13 bases unmatched. This CDR3 is 16 amino acids long.

This clonotype was counted ten times or more. This sequence joins TRBV7-9 and TRBJ1-2; TRBD1 matches 7 bases. J was trimmed by 4 bases and V by 5 bases; bases with no gene match: 10. Germline values: CDR1 SEHNR, CDR2 FQNEAQ (reference sequence). There are 15 residues in the CDR3. For the CDR3, the DNA is TGTGCCAGCAGCCAGTCACCCGACAGGGTCTATGGCTACACCTTC. Protein sequence: CASSQSPDRVYGYTF.

This clonotype has only a few counts. The CDR3 sequence is CASNSGRETDTQYF. CDR3 bases: TGCGCCAGCAACAGCGGGAGGGAAACAGATACGCAGTATTTT. This chain links TRBV5-1 with TRBJ2-3, with 10 bases aligning to TRBD2. The CDR3 contains 14 residues. Per the germline V gene, CDR1 is SGHRS and CDR2 is YFSETQ. Trimming took 6 bases from V and 3 from J; bases not matched to a gene: 4.

This rearrangement joins TRBV3-1 to TRBJ1-2, with 7 nucleotides matching TRBD1. Trimming removed 1 base from V and 6 bases from J; junction bases left unmatched: 8. The CDR3 consists of 15 residues. Germline loops: CDR1 LGHDT, CDR2 YNNKEL (reference sequence). The chain's CDR3 is CASSQGQGPTDGYTF. The CDR3 region has the DNA TGTGCCAGCAGCCAAGGACAGGGCCCCACGGATGGCTACACCTTC.

The sample holds many counts of this clonotype. This rearrangement joins TRBV28 to TRBJ1-2; 12 bases align to TRBD1. Germline V gene sequence: CDR1 MDHEN, CDR2 SYDVKM. J was trimmed by 4 bases and V by 10 bases; bases with no gene match: 13. The CDR3 runs 16 residues. CDR3 DNA sequence: TGTGCCACCTTTTCCGGGACAGGGGGCTCGGGCTATGGCTACACCTTC. This encodes CATFSGTGGSGYGYTF.

The genes are TRBV29-1 and TRBJ1-1; a weak D match, TRBD1 (5 bases). CDR1 and CDR2 from the germline V gene are SQVTM and ANQGSEA. V lost 5 bases and J 1 base, leaving 5 bases between the germline ends. CDR3 length equals 11 residues. DNA for the CDR3: TGCAGCGTTCAGGGGAACACTGAAGCTTTCTTT. Its translation is CSVQGNTEAFF. Together with reference TRBV29-1 and TRBJ1-1, the CDR3 gives the full variable domain: SAVISQKPSRDICQRGTSLTIQCQVDSQVTMMFWYRQQPGQSLTLIATANQGSEATYESGFVIDKFPISRPNLTFSTLTVSNMSPEDSSIYLCSVQGNTEAFFGQGTRLTVV.

V gene TRBV12-3 or TRBV12-4 combines with J gene TRBJ2-4; D gene unclear. V was pared by 1 base and J by 0 bases, with 7 bases between. The CDR3 runs to 15 residues. This CDR3 is CASSLVAVAKNIQYF. CDR3 DNA: TGTGCCAGCAGTTTAGTGGCGGTAGCCAAAAACATTCAGTACTTC.

This clonotype has more than one count but fewer than ten. This chain joins TRBV20-1 and TRBJ2-2; 9 bases are shared with TRBD2. Trimming took 5 bases from V and 1 from J; bases not matched to a gene: 2. The CDR3 has 14 amino acids. Germline loops: CDR1 DFQATT, CDR2 SNEGSKA (reference sequence). This CDR3 reads CSAPTSGNTGELFF. The CDR3 coding sequence is TGCAGTGCTCCGACTAGCGGGAACACCGGGGAGCTGTTTTTT.

The sample holds many counts of this clonotype. This chain links TRBV3-1 with TRBJ2-7, with 7 bases fitting TRBD1. CDR3 size: 15 residues. The J segment lost 0 bases and the V segment lost 5 bases, leaving 7 bases of the junction unmatched. Germline CDR1 and CDR2: LGHDT and YNNKEL (reference sequence). CDR3 sequence reads: CASSTRQGSSYEQYF. DNA for the CDR3: TGTGCCAGCAGCACCCGACAGGGAAGCTCCTACGAGCAGTACTTC.

The J gene is TRBJ2-3, the V gene TRBV14; D is undetermined. Per germline, CDR1 SGHDN and CDR2 FVKESK. CDR3 size: 12 residues. The ends were cut back, 6 bases at V and 4 bases at J, with 8 bases in the middle. The CDR3 DNA is TGTGCCAGCAGAATGTCCTCAGATACGCAGTATTTT. It yields the protein CASRMSSDTQYF.

The gene calls are TRBV20-1 and TRBJ1-1; 8 bases fit TRBD1. This CDR3 has 16 residues. V shed 0 bases, J shed 1 base, and the junction held 7 bases outside the gene matches. CDR1 DFQATT and CDR2 SNEGSKA come from the germline V gene (reference sequence). The CDR3 DNA is TGCAGTGCTAGAGATCCCACAGGGGGGACGAACACTGAAGCTTTCTTT. Translated, it gives CSARDPTGGTNTEAFF.

This chain links TRBV29-1 with TRBJ1-1; D possibly corresponds to TRBD1 (5 bases). CDR1 is SQVTM and CDR2 is ANQGSEA in the germline V gene. Trimming cost V 0 bases and J 0 bases, with 14 bases left between them. This CDR3 spans 16 amino acids. The CDR3 bases are TGCAGCGTTGAAGAAAGCTCGGGGACGTTGAACACTGAAGCTTTCTTT. Its translation: CSVEESSGTLNTEAFF.

As for this clonotype: A single base separates this from a much larger clone, so it may be a read error. This rearrangement joins TRBV27 to TRBJ2-1; unclear D gene. This CDR3 is 16 amino acids long. V lost 6 bases and J lost 6, with 21 bases in between. Germline V gene lookup returns CDR1 MNHEY and CDR2 SMNVEV (reference sequence). CDR3 residues: CASSRLNLDGPNEQFF. The CDR3 DNA is TGTGCCAGCAGCCGCCTCAACTTGGACGGGCCCAATGAGCAGTTCTTC.